The 9 T cell receptor beta chains below come from one sample, sequenced in a study of blood T cell repertoires in COVID-19. The data were produced by immunoSEQ multiplex PCR, yet TCRdb's version contains in-frame clones alone and is incomplete. The table includes 140,000 to 150,000 clones, more than 75% detected once. The specimen was peripheral blood. The origin of the receptors is a man older than 75 with acute or convalescent COVID-19.

The rearrangement uses TRBV12-3 or TRBV12-4 and TRBJ2-3, with D maybe TRBD1 (6 bases). V lost 6 bases and J 3 bases, leaving 10 bases between the germline ends. The CDR3 is 13 amino acids. The CDR3 DNA reads TGTGCCAGCAGCTGGACAGTTACAGATACGCAGTATTTT. This sequence encodes CASSWTVTDTQYF.

J is TRBJ2-5 and V is TRBV10-3; weak D call: TRBD1 (5 bases). The V end was cut by 3 bases, the J end by 1 base, with 9 bases between. This CDR3 is built from 14 residues. CDR1 is ENHRY and CDR2 is SYGVKD in the germline V gene. CDR3 sequence: CAISERQLQETQYF. CDR3 sequence (DNA): TGTGCCATCAGTGAAAGACAGCTCCAAGAGACCCAGTACTTC.

This chain links TRBV6-5 with TRBJ1-3; D gene unclear. This CDR3 comprises 13 residues. CDR1 MNHEY and CDR2 SVGAGI come from the germline V gene. The germline V and J ends were trimmed by 8 bases and 2 bases, with 10 bases remaining between them. The CDR3 nucleotides read TGTGCCAGCCGGGAGACCGCTGGAAACACCATATATTTT. Protein product: CASRETAGNTIYF.

The chain carries TRBV6-2 or TRBV6-3 and TRBJ2-2; no reliable D call. V shed 3 bases and J shed 4 bases, with 9 bases lying between them. Per the germline V gene, CDR1 is MNHEY and CDR2 is SVGEGT. This CDR3 is 14 amino acids long. CDR3 nucleotide sequence: TGTGCCAGCAGTTATTCGCGGAGCACCGGGGAGCTGTTTTTT. This sequence encodes CASSYSRSTGELFF.

The V and J genes are TRBV6-5 and TRBJ1-1, with TRBD1 matching over 8 bases. V lost 4 bases and J lost 0; bases outside the gene matches: 1. The V gene's germline CDR1 is MNHEY and CDR2 SVGAGI. The length of the CDR3 is 14 residues. The CDR3 protein is CASSSQGVNTEAFF. CDR3 coding DNA: TGTGCCAGCAGTTCACAGGGGGTGAACACTGAAGCTTTCTTT.

The rearrangement joins TRBV2 to TRBJ2-7; the match to TRBD1 covers 10 bases. Germline CDR1 reads SNHLY; CDR2 reads FYNNEI. This CDR3 has 14 residues. Germline trimming cut 7 bases from V and 2 bases from J; bases unmatched to any gene: 5. CDR3: CASTRDRGPYEQYF. The CDR3 coding sequence is TGTGCCAGCACGCGGGACAGGGGTCCCTACGAGCAGTACTTC.

The chain has TRBV4-1 and TRBJ2-5, with D possibly being TRBD2 (5 bases). Germline V lookup: CDR1 MGHRA, CDR2 YSYEKL. The CDR3 is made up of 16 amino acids. The V end was cut by 0 bases, the J end by 4 bases, with 15 bases between. The CDR3 sequence is CASSQDATRGPETQYF. CDR3 in DNA: TGCGCCAGCAGCCAAGACGCGACCCGCGGGCCAGAGACCCAGTACTTC.

J is TRBJ2-1 and V is TRBV25-1, with D perhaps TRBD1 (5 bases). This CDR3 spans 14 amino acids. Germline loops: CDR1 MGHDK, CDR2 SYGVNS. The V end lost 4 bases, the J end lost 1 base, and 8 bases lay between the germline ends. CDR3 amino acids: CASSVQGSYNEQFF. CDR3 DNA sequence: TGTGCCAGCAGTGTTCAGGGATCCTACAATGAGCAGTTCTTC.

This chain joins TRBV24-1 and TRBJ2-3; 9 positions match TRBD1. The CDR3 covers 18 residues. The junction had 12 bases not matched to a gene; V was cut back by 5 bases and J by 1 base. CDR1 KGHDR and CDR2 SFDVKD come from the germline V gene. The CDR3 region is CATSAEDRGLLGTDTQYF. DNA for the CDR3: TGTGCCACCAGTGCGGAGGACAGGGGATTATTGGGCACAGATACGCAGTATTTT.